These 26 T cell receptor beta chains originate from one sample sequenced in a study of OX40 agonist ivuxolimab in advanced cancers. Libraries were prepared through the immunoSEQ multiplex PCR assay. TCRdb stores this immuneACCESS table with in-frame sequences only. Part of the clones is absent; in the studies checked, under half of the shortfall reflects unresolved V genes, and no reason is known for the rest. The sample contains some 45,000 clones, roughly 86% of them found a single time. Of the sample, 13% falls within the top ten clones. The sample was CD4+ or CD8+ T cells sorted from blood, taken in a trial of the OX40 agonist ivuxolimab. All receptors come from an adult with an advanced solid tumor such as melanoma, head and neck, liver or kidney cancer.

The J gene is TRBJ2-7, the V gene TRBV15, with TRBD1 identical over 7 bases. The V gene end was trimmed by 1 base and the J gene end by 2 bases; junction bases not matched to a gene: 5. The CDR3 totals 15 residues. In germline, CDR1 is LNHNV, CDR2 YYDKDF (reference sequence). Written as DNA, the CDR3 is TGTGCCACCAGCAGAGGTAGGGACAGCACCTACGAGCAGTACTTC. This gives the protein CATSRGRDSTYEQYF.

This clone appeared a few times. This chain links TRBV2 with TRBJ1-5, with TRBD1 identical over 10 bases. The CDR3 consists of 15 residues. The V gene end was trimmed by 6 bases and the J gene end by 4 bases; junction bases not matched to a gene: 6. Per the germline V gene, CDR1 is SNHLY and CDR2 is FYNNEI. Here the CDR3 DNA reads TGTGCCAGCAGCGGGACAGGGGCCGGTAATCAGCCCCAGCATTTT. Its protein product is CASSGTGAGNQPQHF. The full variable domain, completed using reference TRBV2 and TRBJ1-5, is EPEVTQTPSHQVTQMGQEVILRCVPISNHLYFYWYRQILGQKVEFLVSFYNNEISEKSEIFDDQFSVERPDGSNFTLKIRSTKLEDSAMYFCASSGTGAGNQPQHFGDGTRLSIL.

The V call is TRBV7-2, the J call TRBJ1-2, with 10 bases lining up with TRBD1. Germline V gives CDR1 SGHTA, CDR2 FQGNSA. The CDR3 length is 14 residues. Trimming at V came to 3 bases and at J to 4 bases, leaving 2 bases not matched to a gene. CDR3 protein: CASSFGTGVYGYTF. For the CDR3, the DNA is TGTGCCAGCAGCTTCGGGACAGGGGTCTATGGCTACACCTTC.

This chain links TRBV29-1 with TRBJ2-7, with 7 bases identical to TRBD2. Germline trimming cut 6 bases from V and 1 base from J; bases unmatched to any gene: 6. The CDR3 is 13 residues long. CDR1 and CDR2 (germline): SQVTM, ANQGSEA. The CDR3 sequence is CSVGWGGSYEQYF. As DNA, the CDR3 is TGCAGCGTCGGATGGGGGGGGTCCTACGAGCAGTACTTC.

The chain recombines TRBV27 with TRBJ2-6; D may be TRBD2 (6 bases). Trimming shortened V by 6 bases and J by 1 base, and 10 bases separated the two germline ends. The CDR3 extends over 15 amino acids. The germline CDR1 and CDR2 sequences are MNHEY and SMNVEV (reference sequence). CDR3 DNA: TGTGCCAGCAGCTGGGGGGTTTCTGGGGCCAACGTCCTGACTTTC. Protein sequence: CASSWGVSGANVLTF. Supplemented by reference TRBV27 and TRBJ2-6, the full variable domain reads EAQVTQNPRYLITVTGKKLTVTCSQNMNHEYMSWYRQDPGLGLRQIYYSMNVEVTDKGDVPEGYKVSRKEKRNFPLILESPSPNQTSLYFCASSWGVSGANVLTFGAGSRLTVL.

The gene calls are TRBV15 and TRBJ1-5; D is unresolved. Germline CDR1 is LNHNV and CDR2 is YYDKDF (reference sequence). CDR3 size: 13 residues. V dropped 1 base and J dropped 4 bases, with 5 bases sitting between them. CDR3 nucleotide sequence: TGTGCCACCAGCAGAGTGGTGAATCAGCCCCAGCATTTT. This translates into CATSRVVNQPQHF.

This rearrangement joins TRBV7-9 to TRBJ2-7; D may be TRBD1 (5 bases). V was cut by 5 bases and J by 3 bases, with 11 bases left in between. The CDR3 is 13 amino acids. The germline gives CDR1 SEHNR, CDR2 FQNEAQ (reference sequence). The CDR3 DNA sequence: TGTGCCAGCAGCAATCGACAGAGCTACGAGCAGTACTTC. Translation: CASSNRQSYEQYF. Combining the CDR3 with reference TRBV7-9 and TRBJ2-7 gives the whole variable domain DTGVSQNPRHKITKRGQNVTFRCDPISEHNRLYWYRQTLGQGPEFLTYFQNEAQLEKSRLLSDRFSAERPKGSFSTLEIQRTEQGDSAMYLCASSNRQSYEQYFGPGTRLTVT.

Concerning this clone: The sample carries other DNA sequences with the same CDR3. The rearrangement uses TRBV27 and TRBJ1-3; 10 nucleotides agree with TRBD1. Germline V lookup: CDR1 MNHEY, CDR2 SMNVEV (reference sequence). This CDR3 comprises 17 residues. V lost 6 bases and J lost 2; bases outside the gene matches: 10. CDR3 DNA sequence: TGTGCCAGCAGGCTTTCGGCGGGGACAGGGGCTGGAAACACCATATATTTT. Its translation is CASRLSAGTGAGNTIYF.

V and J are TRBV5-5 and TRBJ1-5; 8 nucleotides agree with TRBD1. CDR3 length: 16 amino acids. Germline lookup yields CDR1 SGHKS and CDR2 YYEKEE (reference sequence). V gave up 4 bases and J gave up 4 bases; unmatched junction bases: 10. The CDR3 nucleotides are TGTGCCAGCAGCCCCAGTCAGGGGGCTAAGAATCAGCCCCAGCATTTT. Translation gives CASSPSQGAKNQPQHF.

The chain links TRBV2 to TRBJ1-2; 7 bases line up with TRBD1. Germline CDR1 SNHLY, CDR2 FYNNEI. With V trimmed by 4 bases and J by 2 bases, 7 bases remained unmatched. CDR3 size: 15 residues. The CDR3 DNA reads TGTGCCAGCAGTGTCATCCTACAGGGGAACTATGGCTACACCTTC. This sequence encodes CASSVILQGNYGYTF.

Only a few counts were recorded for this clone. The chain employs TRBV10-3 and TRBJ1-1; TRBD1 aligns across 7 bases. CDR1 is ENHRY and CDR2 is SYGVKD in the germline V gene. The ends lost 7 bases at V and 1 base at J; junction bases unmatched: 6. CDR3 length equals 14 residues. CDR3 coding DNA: TGTGCCATCACCAAAGACAGGGAGAACACTGAAGCTTTCTTT. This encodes CAITKDRENTEAFF.

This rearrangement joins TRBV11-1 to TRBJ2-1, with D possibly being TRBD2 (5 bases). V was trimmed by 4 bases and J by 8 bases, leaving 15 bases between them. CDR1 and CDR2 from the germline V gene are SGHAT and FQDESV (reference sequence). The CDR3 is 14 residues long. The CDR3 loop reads CASSSQGPADEQFF. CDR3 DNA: TGTGCCAGCAGCTCGCAAGGACCAGCGGATGAGCAGTTCTTC.

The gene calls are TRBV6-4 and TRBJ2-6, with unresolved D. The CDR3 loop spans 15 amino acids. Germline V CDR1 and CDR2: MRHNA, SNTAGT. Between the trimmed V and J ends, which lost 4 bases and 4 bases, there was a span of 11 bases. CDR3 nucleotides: TGTGCCAGCAGTGCAACAGCAGCCGGGGCCAACGTCCTGACTTTC. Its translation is CASSATAAGANVLTF.

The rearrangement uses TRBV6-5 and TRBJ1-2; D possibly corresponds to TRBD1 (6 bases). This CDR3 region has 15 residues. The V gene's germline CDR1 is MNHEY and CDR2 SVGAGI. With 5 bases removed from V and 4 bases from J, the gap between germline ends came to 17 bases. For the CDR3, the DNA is TGTGCCAGCAGTACTTCACAGGGAACTTCCTATGGCTACACCTTC. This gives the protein CASSTSQGTSYGYTF.

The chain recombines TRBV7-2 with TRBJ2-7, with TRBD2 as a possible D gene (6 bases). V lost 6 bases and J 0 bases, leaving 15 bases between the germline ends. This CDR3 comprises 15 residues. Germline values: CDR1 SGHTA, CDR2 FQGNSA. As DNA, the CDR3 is TGTGCCAGCAGACTCGAGGCGGGGAACTCCTACGAGCAGTACTTC. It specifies CASRLEAGNSYEQYF.

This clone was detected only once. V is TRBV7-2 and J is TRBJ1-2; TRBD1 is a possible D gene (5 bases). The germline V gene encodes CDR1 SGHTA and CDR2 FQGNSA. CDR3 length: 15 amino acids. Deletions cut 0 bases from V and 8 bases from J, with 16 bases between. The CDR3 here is CASSLAGQGSKGYTF. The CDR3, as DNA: TGTGCCAGCAGCTTAGCAGGGCAGGGCTCAAAAGGCTACACCTTC.

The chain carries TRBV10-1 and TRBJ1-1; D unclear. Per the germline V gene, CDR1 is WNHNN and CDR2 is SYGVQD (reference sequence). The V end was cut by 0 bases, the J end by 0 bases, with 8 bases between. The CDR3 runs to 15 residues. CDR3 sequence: CASSESGSLNTEAFF. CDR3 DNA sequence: TGCGCCAGCAGTGAGTCGGGCAGTTTGAACACTGAAGCTTTCTTT.

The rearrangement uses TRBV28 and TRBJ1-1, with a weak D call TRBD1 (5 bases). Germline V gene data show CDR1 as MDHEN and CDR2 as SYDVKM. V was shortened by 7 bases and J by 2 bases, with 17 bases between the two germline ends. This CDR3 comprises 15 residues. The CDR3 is CASTVRWDLNTEAFF. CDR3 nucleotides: TGTGCCAGCACCGTCCGATGGGACCTAAACACTGAAGCTTTCTTT.

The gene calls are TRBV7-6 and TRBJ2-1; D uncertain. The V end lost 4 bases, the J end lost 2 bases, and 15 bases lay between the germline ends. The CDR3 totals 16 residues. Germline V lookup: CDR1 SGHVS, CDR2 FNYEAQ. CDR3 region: CASSSSEWGTYNEQFF. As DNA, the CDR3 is TGTGCCAGCAGCTCCTCGGAATGGGGAACCTACAATGAGCAGTTCTTC.

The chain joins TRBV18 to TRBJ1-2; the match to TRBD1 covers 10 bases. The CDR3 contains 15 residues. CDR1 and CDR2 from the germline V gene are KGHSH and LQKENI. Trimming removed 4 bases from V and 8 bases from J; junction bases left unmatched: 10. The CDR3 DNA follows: TGTGCCAGCTCACGGGGAGACAGGGGGCTAACGGGCTACACCTTC. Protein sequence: CASSRGDRGLTGYTF.

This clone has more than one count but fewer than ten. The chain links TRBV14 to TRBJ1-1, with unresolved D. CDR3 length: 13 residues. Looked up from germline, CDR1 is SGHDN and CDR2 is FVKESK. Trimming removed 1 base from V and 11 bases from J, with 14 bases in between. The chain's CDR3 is CASSQVTLGSAFF. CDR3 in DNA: TGTGCCAGCAGCCAAGTAACCCTCGGATCGGCTTTCTTT.

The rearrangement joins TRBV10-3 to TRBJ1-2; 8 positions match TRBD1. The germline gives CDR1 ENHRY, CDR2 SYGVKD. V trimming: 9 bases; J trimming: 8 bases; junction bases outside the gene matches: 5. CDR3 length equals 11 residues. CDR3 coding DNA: TGTGCCATGCGGACAGGGCGAGGCTACACCTTC. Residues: CAMRTGRGYTF.

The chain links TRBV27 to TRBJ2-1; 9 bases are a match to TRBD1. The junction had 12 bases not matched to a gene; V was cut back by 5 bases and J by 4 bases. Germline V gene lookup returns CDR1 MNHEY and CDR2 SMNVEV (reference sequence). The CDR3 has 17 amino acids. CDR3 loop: CASSGGTGLGFYNEQFF. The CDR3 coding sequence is TGTGCCAGCAGTGGCGGGACAGGGTTGGGGTTTTACAATGAGCAGTTCTTC.

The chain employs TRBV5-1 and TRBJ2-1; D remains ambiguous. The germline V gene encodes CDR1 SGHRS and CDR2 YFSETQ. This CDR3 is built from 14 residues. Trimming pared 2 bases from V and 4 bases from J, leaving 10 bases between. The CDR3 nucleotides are TGCGCCAGCAGCTTATCGTCGGAGTACAATGAGCAGTTCTTC. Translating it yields CASSLSSEYNEQFF.

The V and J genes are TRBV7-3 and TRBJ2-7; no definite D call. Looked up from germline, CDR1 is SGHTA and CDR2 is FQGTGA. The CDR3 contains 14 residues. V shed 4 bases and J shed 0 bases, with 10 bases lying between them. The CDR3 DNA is TGTGCCAGCAGCTCGTCGGAGAACTCCTACGAGCAGTACTTC. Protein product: CASSSSENSYEQYF.

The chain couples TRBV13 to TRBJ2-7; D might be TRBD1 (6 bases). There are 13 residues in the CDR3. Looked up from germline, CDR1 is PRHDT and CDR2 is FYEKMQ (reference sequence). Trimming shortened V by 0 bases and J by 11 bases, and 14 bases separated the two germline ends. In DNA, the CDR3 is TGTGCCAGCAGCTTAGGCACAGGGCCTGTCAAGTACTTC. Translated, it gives CASSLGTGPVKYF.